This is a list of T cell receptor beta chains from one sample in a study of shared clonotypes between healthy human individuals. Here immunoSEQ multiplex PCR was the method, and the copy in TCRdb shows in-frame clones only, minus some. Of roughly 2 million clones in the sample, 90% to 96% were seen once. The sequencing sample was made of naive CD4+ T cells sorted from blood. Every receptor here comes from a man aged 18 to 30 in good health. The CDR3 runs from the conserved cysteine through the conserved F or W. The D gene is left open where the match is weak. The size entry is marked missing in some rows and otherwise reads once, few, many or a size class.

j_call	d_call	v_call	clone_size	cdr3_aa	cdr3_nt
TRBJ2-3	TRBD2	TRBV4-3	-	CASSQVGGSSSTDTQYF	TGCGCCAGCAGCCAAGTGGGAGGGAGCTCTAGCACAGATACGCAGTATTTT
TRBJ2-3	-	TRBV18	-	CASSPPLADTQYF	TGTGCCAGCTCACCTCCTCTCGCGGATACGCAGTATTTT
TRBJ1-2	TRBD1	TRBV2	once	CASSEDRGFHYGYTF	TGTGCCAGCAGTGAGGACAGGGGTTTCCACTATGGCTACACCTTC
TRBJ2-7	TRBD1	TRBV6-1	-	CASSALPGQPTYEQYF	TGTGCCAGCAGTGCCCTGCCGGGACAGCCTACCTACGAGCAGTACTTC
TRBJ2-7	-	TRBV15	-	CATSRDLGGLTYEQYF	TGTGCCACCAGCAGAGATCTAGGAGGACTTACCTACGAGCAGTACTTC
TRBJ2-7	-	TRBV9	-	CASSPGTPFFEQYF	TGTGCCAGCAGCCCCGGGACTCCGTTCTTCGAGCAGTACTTC
TRBJ1-5	-	TRBV19	-	CASSRAPNQPQHF	TGTGCCAGTAGTCGGGCCCCAAATCAGCCCCAGCATTTT
TRBJ1-5	-	TRBV28	-	CASPPLGVSVNQPQHF	TGTGCCAGCCCCCCTCTCGGCGTCTCGGTAAATCAGCCCCAGCATTTT
TRBJ2-1	TRBD2	TRBV5-1	-	CASSLGREGRNEQFF	TGCGCCAGCAGCTTGGGGCGGGAGGGCCGCAATGAGCAGTTCTTC
TRBJ2-7	TRBD1	TRBV7-8	-	CASSGRDSYEQYF	TGTGCCAGCAGCGGCCGGGACAGCTACGAGCAGTACTTC
TRBJ1-6	TRBD1	TRBV5-1	-	CASSASRWDRNNSPLHF	TGCGCCAGCAGCGCATCGAGGTGGGACAGGAATAATTCACCCCTCCACTTT
TRBJ1-5	-	TRBV7-9	-	CASSLVGGPNQPQHF	TGTGCCAGCAGCTTAGTAGGCGGCCCCAATCAGCCCCAGCATTTT
TRBJ1-2	TRBD1	TRBV19	-	CASSRPAGQGPYGYTF	TGTGCCAGTAGTCGCCCGGCGGGACAGGGGCCGTATGGCTACACCTTC
TRBJ2-5	-	TRBV5-1	-	CASSFGQSNIQETQYF	TGCGCCAGCAGCTTCGGACAGTCAAATATCCAAGAGACCCAGTACTTC
TRBJ2-7	-	TRBV4-1	-	CASSQVLPGDEQYF	TGCGCCAGCAGCCAAGTTCTGCCCGGGGACGAGCAGTACTTC
TRBJ2-1	-	TRBV30	once	CAWRETGTRQNEQFF	TGTGCCTGGAGGGAGACAGGGACTAGACAGAATGAGCAGTTCTTC
TRBJ1-3	-	TRBV6-5	-	CASSSDPSGNTIYF	TGTGCCAGCAGTTCGGACCCCTCTGGAAACACCATATATTTT
TRBJ2-2	TRBD2	TRBV7-2	-	CASSSLAGASGELFF	TGTGCCAGCAGCTCTTTAGCGGGAGCGAGCGGGGAGCTGTTTTTT
TRBJ2-7	TRBD1	TRBV5-1	-	CASSPGQGSGYEQYF	TGCGCCAGCAGCCCGGGACAGGGGTCAGGCTACGAGCAGTACTTC
TRBJ1-5	-	TRBV19	-	CASSPGDNLRNQPQHF	TGTGCCAGTAGTCCCGGGGACAACCTGCGCAATCAGCCCCAGCATTTT
TRBJ2-1	TRBD2	TRBV18	-	CASSRWVAGVNEQFF	TGTGCCAGCTCACGCTGGGTAGCGGGCGTCAATGAGCAGTTCTTC
TRBJ2-6	-	TRBV5-6	-	CASSLELKTGANVLTF	TGTGCCAGCAGCTTGGAACTTAAAACTGGGGCCAACGTCCTGACTTTC
TRBJ1-3	-	TRBV10-2	-	CASSPGTGNTIYF	TGCGCCAGCAGCCCGGGGACTGGAAACACCATATATTTT
TRBJ2-2	-	TRBV19	-	CASSGIGRERANTGELFF	TGTGCCAGTAGTGGGATTGGACGGGAACGGGCGAACACCGGGGAGCTGTTTTTT
TRBJ2-7	-	TRBV5-4	-	CASSPDTTYEQYF	TGTGCCAGCAGCCCGGACACAACCTACGAGCAGTACTTC
TRBJ2-7	-	TRBV4-1	-	CASSSGSSYEQYF	TGCGCCAGCAGTTCAGGGTCATCCTACGAGCAGTACTTC
TRBJ2-6	-	TRBV28	-	CASREPGAGANVLTF	TGTGCCAGCAGAGAACCGGGGGCAGGGGCCAACGTCCTGACTTTC
TRBJ1-1	-	TRBV30	-	CAWSAGVLNTEAFF	TGTGCCTGGAGTGCGGGAGTACTTAACACTGAAGCTTTCTTT
TRBJ1-2	-	TRBV7-2	-	CASSAARQPSGGYTF	TGTGCCAGCAGCGCGGCTCGGCAGCCGTCTGGCGGCTACACCTTC
TRBJ1-2	-	TRBV7-2	-	CASSPGQSANYGYTF	TGTGCCAGCAGCCCCGGACAGAGTGCAAACTATGGCTACACCTTC
TRBJ2-1	TRBD1	TRBV9	-	CASSVEDRVGNEQFF	TGTGCCAGCAGCGTAGAGGACAGGGTTGGCAATGAGCAGTTCTTC
TRBJ2-5	-	TRBV18	-	CASSPPDKTQYF	TGTGCCAGCTCACCACCGGACAAGACCCAGTACTTC
TRBJ1-6	TRBD1	TRBV5-1	-	CASSLDPGQYNSPLHF	TGCGCCAGCAGCTTGGACCCGGGACAGTATAATTCACCCCTCCACTTT
TRBJ1-1	-	TRBV6-1	-	CASSESTGNTEAFF	TGTGCCAGCAGTGAATCGACAGGGAACACTGAAGCTTTCTTT
TRBJ2-1	-	TRBV11-2	once	CASSEHRRTPGGNEQFF	TGTGCCAGCAGCGAACACAGGAGGACCCCCGGAGGCAATGAGCAGTTCTTC
TRBJ1-2	-	TRBV18	few	CASSPEVPTTYGYTF	TGTGCCAGCTCACCAGAGGTCCCCACCACGTATGGCTACACCTTC
TRBJ2-2	-	TRBV10-3	-	CAIRVDPTGELFF	TGTGCCATCCGGGTCGATCCCACCGGGGAGCTGTTTTTT
TRBJ2-7	-	TRBV5-1	-	CASSLGTGTSASEQYF	TGCGCCAGCAGCTTGGGGACCGGGACCTCAGCTAGCGAGCAGTACTTC
TRBJ1-6	-	TRBV6-6	-	CASSYSREGSNSPLHF	TGTGCCAGCAGTTACTCGAGGGAGGGATCCAATTCACCCCTCCACTTT
TRBJ2-2	TRBD2	TRBV7-8	-	CASSPRYLAGGFNTGELFF	TGTGCCAGCAGCCCACGGTATCTAGCGGGGGGCTTCAACACCGGGGAGCTGTTTTTT